One sample yielded the 20 T cell receptor beta chains listed below, sequenced in a study of cytomegalovirus exposure and HLA in healthy donors. Some clones are missing from TCRdb's copy, which holds only in-frame ones; the method was immunoSEQ multiplex PCR. In the table there are 190,000 or so clones, about 80% of which are singletons. Material: PBMCs. Every receptor here comes from a woman aged 18-35 years in good health and CMV-seropositive.

The rearrangement links TRBV6-1 to TRBJ1-5; D may be TRBD1 (5 bases). This CDR3 has 14 residues. In germline, CDR1 is MNHNS, CDR2 SASEGT. V lost 3 bases to trimming and J lost 3 bases, with 9 bases between them. CDR3 residues: CASSESDINQPQHF. The CDR3 DNA sequence: TGTGCCAGCAGTGAGTCGGACATCAATCAGCCCCAGCATTTT.

The V call is TRBV7-8, the J call TRBJ1-2; TRBD1 matches at 7 bases. Germline lookup yields CDR1 SGHVS and CDR2 FQNEAQ. The CDR3 runs 17 residues. Trimming cost V 1 base and J 0 bases; bases outside gene matches: 8. The CDR3 region is CASSLGVGGGSNYGYTF. CDR3 nucleotides: TGTGCCAGCAGCTTAGGGGTAGGGGGCGGATCTAACTATGGCTACACCTTC.

The chain couples TRBV7-8 to TRBJ1-4, with 8 bases aligning to TRBD1. CDR1 SGHVS and CDR2 FQNEAQ come from the germline V gene. The V gene end was trimmed by 4 bases and the J gene end by 8 bases; junction bases not matched to a gene: 6. CDR3 size: 14 residues. In nucleotides, the CDR3 is TGTGCCAGCAGCTCCCGGACAGGGCGGGAAAAACTGTTTTTT. Translating it yields CASSSRTGREKLFF.

This chain links TRBV9 with TRBJ2-5; TRBD2 agrees at 9 bases. Germline CDR1 SGDLS, CDR2 YYNGEE. The CDR3 runs to 14 residues. The V and J ends lost 6 bases and 5 bases, in that order; junction bases with no gene match: 8. Written as DNA, the CDR3 is TGTGCCAGCAACCCCGGACTAGCGAGGGAGACCCAGTACTTC. It specifies CASNPGLARETQYF.

This clone was observed a handful of times. The rearrangement uses TRBV19 and TRBJ2-7; maybe TRBD2 (5 bases). Germline loops: CDR1 LNHDA, CDR2 SQIVND (reference sequence). The CDR3 covers 14 residues. Trimming shortened V by 3 bases and J by 0 bases, and 9 bases separated the two germline ends. The DNA for the CDR3 is TGTGCCAGTAGTATTGCTAGCAGCTCCTACGAGCAGTACTTC. This translates into CASSIASSSYEQYF.

The chain recombines TRBV7-8 with TRBJ2-5; D unclear. This CDR3 spans 13 amino acids. Between the trimmed V and J ends, which lost 4 bases and 5 bases, there was a span of 11 bases. Germline V CDR1 and CDR2: SGHVS, FQNEAQ. For the CDR3, the DNA is TGTGCCAGCAGCTCATATGTTGAGGAGACCCAGTACTTC. Translated, it gives CASSSYVEETQYF.

This chain uses TRBV5-1 with TRBJ2-7, with D unresolved. The CDR3 spans 14 residues. Per the germline V gene, CDR1 is SGHRS and CDR2 is YFSETQ. V lost 4 bases to trimming and J lost 2 bases, with 13 bases between them. CDR3 DNA sequence: TGCGCCAGCAGCGAGGCCGGGTCCCCCTACGAGCAGTACTTC. Its protein is CASSEAGSPYEQYF.

The chain has TRBV9 and TRBJ1-1; D is ambiguous. Germline V lookup: CDR1 SGDLS, CDR2 YYNGEE. The ends were cut back, 3 bases at V and 4 bases at J, with 10 bases in the middle. The CDR3 consists of 13 residues. The CDR3 region is CASSETTGTEAFF. The CDR3 coding sequence is TGTGCCAGCAGCGAAACCACGGGCACTGAAGCTTTCTTT.

This clone occurred a few times. The chain joins TRBV18 to TRBJ2-7; the D is unclear. From germline, CDR1 is KGHSH and CDR2 LQKENI. There are 14 residues in the CDR3. V was trimmed by 0 bases and J by 3 bases, leaving 9 bases between them. CDR3 protein: CASSPPARSYEQYF. The CDR3, as DNA: TGTGCCAGCTCACCACCGGCGAGGAGCTACGAGCAGTACTTC. Looking up the rest from reference TRBV18 and TRBJ2-7 gives the full variable domain: NAGVMQNPRHLVRRRGQEARLRCSPMKGHSHVYWYRQLPEEGLKFMVYLQKENIIDESGMPKERFSAEFPKEGPSILRIQQVVRGDSAAYFCASSPPARSYEQYFGPGTRLTVT.

The V gene is TRBV5-1, the J gene TRBJ1-1, with D perhaps matching TRBD1 (5 bases). Germline-derived CDR1 and CDR2 are SGHRS and YFSETQ. The CDR3 contains 12 residues. The V gene lost 0 bases and the J gene lost 10 bases, with 10 bases spanning the gap. The CDR3: CASSLAGGRAFF. The CDR3 bases are TGCGCCAGCAGCTTGGCCGGGGGTAGAGCTTTCTTT.

This clone was detected ten times or more. The chain carries TRBV6-5 and TRBJ1-6; D call uncertain. There are 14 residues in the CDR3. Trimming left V 6 bases short and J 10 bases short, with 16 bases between. Germline CDR1 reads MNHEY; CDR2 reads SVGAGI. CDR3 region: CASSQQRAGSPLHF. Written as DNA, the CDR3 is TGTGCCAGCAGCCAACAGCGGGCGGGGTCACCCCTCCACTTT.

This clone was recorded only once. This sequence joins TRBV6-5 and TRBJ2-2; 8 nucleotides agree with TRBD2. This CDR3 region has 16 residues. With 2 bases clipped from V and 3 bases from J, the junction kept 5 bases outside the gene matches. Germline CDR1 MNHEY, CDR2 SVGAGI. The CDR3, as DNA: TGTGCCAGCAGTTACGCGGGGGGATGGGACACCGGGGAGCTGTTTTTT. This translates into CASSYAGGWDTGELFF.

This clone was found once. The V gene is TRBV27, the J gene TRBJ1-5; 7 positions agree with TRBD1. With 5 bases clipped from V and 2 bases from J, the junction kept 3 bases outside the gene matches. The V gene's germline CDR1 is MNHEY and CDR2 SMNVEV (reference sequence). The CDR3 has 14 residues. CDR3 sequence: CASSTTGGNQPQHF. In nucleotides, the CDR3 is TGTGCCAGCAGTACTACAGGGGGCAATCAGCCCCAGCATTTT.

This rearrangement joins TRBV4-2 to TRBJ1-5, with 9 bases matching TRBD1. J gave up 4 bases and V 0 bases, and 4 bases lay outside the gene matches. Germline V gene data show CDR1 as LGHNA and CDR2 as YNFKEQ. The CDR3 is made up of 16 amino acids. As DNA, the CDR3 is TGTGCCAGCAGCCAAGAGGACAGGGGACATAATCAGCCCCAGCATTTT. Amino acid sequence: CASSQEDRGHNQPQHF.

Regarding this clone: A read error may account for a junction end that differs from germline. CDR3 coding DNA: TGTGCCAGCAGCCTACCCCCGGGACTAGCGTGGGATTTT. Translating it yields CASSLPPGLAWDF. The rearrangement uses TRBV7-6 and TRBJ2-3; TRBD2 matches 10 bases. The germline gives CDR1 SGHVS, CDR2 FNYEAQ. The CDR3 consists of 13 residues.

The V and J genes are TRBV4-1 and TRBJ1-4; TRBD1 matches at 8 bases. The CDR3 has 18 residues. The germline CDR1 and CDR2 sequences are MGHRA and YSYEKL. V lost 4 bases and J lost 8; bases outside the gene matches: 18. The CDR3 nucleotides are TGCGCCAGCAGCCGGACTCCCGGGACAGGTCGATTTGGGGAAAAACTGTTTTTT. Its translation: CASSRTPGTGRFGEKLFF.

Here the CDR3 reads CASSSLGSGGETQYF. CDR3 sequence (DNA): TGCGCCAGCAGCTCCCTGGGTAGCGGGGGGGAGACCCAGTACTTC. The rearrangement uses TRBV5-1 and TRBJ2-5; 10 bases fit TRBD2. V lost 3 bases, J lost 5 bases, and 7 bases stayed unmatched. CDR3 length: 15 amino acids. CDR1 and CDR2 (germline): SGHRS, YFSETQ.

This chain uses TRBV9 with TRBJ1-3, with TRBD1 matching 7 bases. The CDR3 is made up of 14 amino acids. Trimming at V came to 3 bases and at J to 6 bases, leaving 6 bases not matched to a gene. Germline assignment: CDR1 SGDLS and CDR2 YYNGEE. The CDR3 spells CASSGQGAVNTIYF. In DNA form, the CDR3 reads TGTGCCAGCAGCGGACAGGGAGCCGTAAACACCATATATTTT. The full variable domain, with the rest looked up from reference TRBV9 and TRBJ1-3, is DSGVTQTPKHLITATGQRVTLRCSPRSGDLSVYWYQQSLDQGLQFLIQYYNGEERAKGNILERFSAQQFPDLHSELNLSSLELGDSALYFCASSGQGAVNTIYFGEGSWLTVV.

This clone came up once. The chain uses TRBV29-1 and TRBJ2-3, with D possibly matching TRBD1 (5 bases). V was shortened by 7 bases and J by 4 bases, with 9 bases between the two germline ends. The V gene's germline CDR1 is SQVTM and CDR2 ANQGSEA. The CDR3 loop spans 11 amino acids. CDR3 sequence reads: CSAGQADTQYF. CDR3 DNA sequence: TGCAGCGCCGGACAAGCAGATACGCAGTATTTT.

The chain has TRBV11-2 and TRBJ1-5, with TRBD1 as a possible D gene (5 bases). This CDR3 has 16 amino acids. V was clipped by 6 bases and J by 0 bases, with 15 bases between them. Germline CDR1 SGHAT, CDR2 FQNNGV. The CDR3 sequence: CASSSGGGYSNQPQHF. The CDR3, as DNA: TGTGCCAGCAGTTCGGGGGGGGGTTATAGCAATCAGCCCCAGCATTTT.